The 22 T cell receptor beta chains below come from one sample, sequenced in a study of spatial heterogeneity in lung cancer. General study points: How many expanded intratumoral alpha and beta TCRs were present tracked the tumor mutation count, which was a count of nonsynonymous mutations.

One entry per CDR3 protein results from TCRdb running MiXCR on the 5' RACE reads. The data contain 9,000 to 13,000 distinct CDR3 sequences, about 8% of them seen just once; the ten biggest clones take up around 22%. As to time point: sample taken at primary tumor resection. No cognate antigen is known for these TCRs. Material: lung tumor tissue, obtained at surgery. Source of these receptors: a female donor with early-stage non-small cell lung cancer.

Concerning this clonotype itself: This beta chain is a stray sequence in a library constructed for alpha chains; its clone size is not meaningful. The chain is built from TRBV19 and TRBJ2-7; 8 bases fit TRBD1. Germline CDR1 reads LNHDA; CDR2 reads SQIVND (reference sequence). The CDR3 contains 14 residues. V was pared by 2 bases and J by 6 bases, with 6 bases of the junction left unmatched. The CDR3 protein is CASSIQGALSEQYF. The CDR3 nucleotides read TGTGCCAGTAGTATACAGGGGGCGCTATCCGAGCAGTACTTC.

This clonotype was counted only a few times. A library prepared for alpha chains yielded this beta chain as an off-target read; its size is of little meaning. The rearrangement joins TRBV9 to TRBJ1-3; D gene unclear. Germline-derived CDR1 and CDR2 are SGDLS and YYNGEE. This CDR3 has 13 residues. V lost 2 bases, J lost 10 bases, and 13 bases lay in between. The CDR3 DNA reads TGTGCCAGCAGCGTTGACTCGGAATGGACCATATATTTT. It is translated as CASSVDSEWTIYF.

The sample holds many counts of this clonotype. Because the library targeted alpha chains, this beta chain is an off-target read whose size means little. This sequence joins TRBV20-1 and TRBJ1-6; 9 bases match TRBD1. The CDR3 is made up of 15 amino acids. The germline gives CDR1 DFQATT, CDR2 SNEGSKA (reference sequence). Germline trimming cut 0 bases from V and 8 bases from J; bases unmatched to any gene: 5. The CDR3, as DNA: TGCAGTGCTAGAGATCCGGGACAGGGCGATTCACCCCTCCACTTT. It encodes CSARDPGQGDSPLHF.

This clonotype is labeled as medium-sized (0.01 to 0.1%). In a library made to pick up alpha chains, this beta chain is a stray read with a size that means little. The gene calls are TRBV18 and TRBJ2-3; a weak D match, TRBD1 (6 bases). Trimming cost V 3 bases and J 2 bases, with 9 bases left between them. This CDR3 region has 14 residues. Germline V gene lookup returns CDR1 KGHSH and CDR2 LQKENI. The CDR3 nucleotides read TGTGCCAGCTCACCGGACAGAGTCACAGATACGCAGTATTTT. Translated, it gives CASSPDRVTDTQYF.

In this sample, this clonotype is medium-sized. This beta chain came through as a stray read in a library set up for alpha chains, and its size says little. The J gene is TRBJ1-2, the V gene TRBV3-1; no firm D call. V lost 2 bases and J lost 5, with 15 bases in between. Germline values: CDR1 LGHDT, CDR2 YNNKEL (reference sequence). The CDR3 is 15 amino acids. This chain's CDR3 is CASSQTFALQYGYTF. The DNA for the CDR3 is TGTGCCAGCAGCCAAACCTTCGCACTACAGTATGGCTACACCTTC.

This clonotype was counted at least ten times. Since the library was made to target alpha chains, this beta chain is a stray read and its abundance is not meaningful. The chain has TRBV7-2 and TRBJ2-5; D remains ambiguous. CDR3 length equals 13 residues. CDR1 and CDR2 from the germline V gene are SGHTA and FQGNSA. The V end was cut by 5 bases, the J end by 4 bases, with 11 bases between. CDR3 bases: TGTGCCAGCAGCGCAAGGGCCGTAGAGACCCAGTACTTC. Amino acids: CASSARAVETQYF.

This clonotype came up many times. This beta chain is an unintended read in a library built for alpha chains; its size means little. The J gene is TRBJ1-5, the V gene TRBV6-2 or TRBV6-3; D call uncertain. CDR1 is MNHEY, CDR2 SVGEGT, per germline. With 4 bases removed from V and 4 bases from J, the gap between germline ends came to 8 bases. The CDR3 is 13 residues long. The CDR3 region has the DNA TGTGCCAGCAGTTTCCGGATGAATCAGCCCCAGCATTTT. It encodes CASSFRMNQPQHF.

This clonotype was detected ten times or more. This beta chain is a stray read from a library made for alpha chains; its abundance is not meaningful. V usage is TRBV11-2 and J usage is TRBJ2-1; 7 positions match TRBD1. The germline gives CDR1 SGHAT, CDR2 FQNNGV. Trimming took 5 bases from V and 4 from J; bases not matched to a gene: 11. This CDR3 contains 16 residues. The CDR3 DNA reads as TGTGCCAGCAGCGCCGACAAGGGGGCTCTATACAATGAGCAGTTCTTC. The encoded protein is CASSADKGALYNEQFF.

This clonotype was counted ten times or more. This beta chain represents an off-target read in a library built for alpha chains; its size is of limited meaning. The rearrangement joins TRBV28 to TRBJ2-7, with D perhaps given as TRBD1 or TRBD2 (5 bases each). With 5 bases removed from V and 9 bases from J, the gap between germline ends came to 17 bases. The length of the CDR3 is 13 residues. CDR1 MDHEN and CDR2 SYDVKM come from the germline V gene. CDR3 sequence (DNA): TGTGCCAGCAGTGTGGGACGGGGAAGAGGGCAGTACTTC. Protein: CASSVGRGRGQYF. The complete variable domain, with remaining parts taken from reference TRBV28 and TRBJ2-7, reads DVKVTQSSRYLVKRTGEKVFLECVQDMDHENMFWYRQDPGLGLRLIYFSYDVKMKEKGDIPEGYSVSREKKERFSLILESASTNQTSMYLCASSVGRGRGQYFGPGTRLTVT.

In its sample, this clonotype was seen a few times. Because this beta chain is a stray read in a library intended to capture alpha chains, its abundance should not be given much weight. The chain carries TRBV7-8 and TRBJ1-1; TRBD1 might be the D (5 bases). Trimming took off 3 bases at V and 5 bases at J, with 19 bases between the two ends. Per the germline V gene, CDR1 is SGHVS and CDR2 is FQNEAQ. The CDR3 runs to 16 residues. CDR3 in amino acids: CASSLGGGDVETEAFF. In nucleotides, the CDR3 is TGTGCCAGCAGCTTGGGAGGTGGGGACGTGGAAACTGAAGCTTTCTTT.

Notes on this clonotype: This beta chain represents an off-target read in a library built for alpha chains; its size is of limited meaning. The chain links TRBV20-1 to TRBJ2-7; 7 bases are shared with TRBD1. In germline, CDR1 is DFQATT, CDR2 SNEGSKA (reference sequence). J gave up 3 bases and V 3 bases, and 2 bases lay outside the gene matches. This CDR3 has 12 amino acids. The CDR3 here is CSASRGSYEQYF. In DNA, the CDR3 is TGCAGTGCTAGCAGGGGGAGCTACGAGCAGTACTTC.

Points on this clonotype: This beta chain appears as a stray read in a library generated for alpha chains; its size is not informative. This chain uses TRBV12-3 or TRBV12-4 with TRBJ1-6; D gene ambiguous. This CDR3 has 14 amino acids. V lost 7 bases, J lost 6 bases, and 13 bases lay in between. The CDR3 sequence: CASMSWMSNSPLHF. CDR3 coding DNA: TGTGCCAGCATGTCTTGGATGTCTAATTCACCCCTCCACTTT.

This clonotype was recorded many times. This beta chain represents an off-target read in a library built for alpha chains; its size is of limited meaning. J is TRBJ2-3 and V is TRBV5-6; D is unresolved. Germline CDR1 is SGHDT and CDR2 is YYEEEE. The CDR3 is 12 amino acids. Trimming removed 5 bases at V and 2 bases at J, with 6 bases between. The CDR3 DNA follows: TGTGCCAGCAGGGGAACCACAGATACGCAGTATTTT. Protein sequence: CASRGTTDTQYF.

In this sample, this clonotype turned up many times. For a library built for alpha chains, this beta chain is a stray read; little rests on its size. The chain combines TRBV20-1 with TRBJ2-1; 9 bases match TRBD2. The CDR3 consists of 13 residues. Germline V gene lookup returns CDR1 DFQATT and CDR2 SNEGSKA (reference sequence). The J segment lost 10 bases and the V segment lost 5 bases, leaving 9 bases of the junction unmatched. Here the CDR3 DNA reads TGCAGTGCTCCTAAGAATCTAGCGGGGGAGCAGTTCTTC. This translates into CSAPKNLAGEQFF.

At least ten counts were recorded for this clonotype. This beta chain is a stray sequence in a library constructed for alpha chains; its clone size is not meaningful. The gene calls are TRBV9 and TRBJ2-5, with a weak D call TRBD2 (6 bases). CDR3 size: 11 residues. Trimming left V 4 bases short and J 5 bases short, with 6 bases between. The germline gives CDR1 SGDLS, CDR2 YYNGEE. As DNA, the CDR3 is TGTGCCAGCAGCCGGGGGGAGACCCAGTACTTC. This encodes CASSRGETQYF.

This clonotype turned up a few times. With the library built for alpha chains, this beta chain is off target and its frequency is not meaningful. This chain uses TRBV6-5 with TRBJ2-1; 10 nucleotides line up with TRBD2. Trimming at V came to 2 bases and at J to 3 bases, leaving 7 bases not matched to a gene. The germline gives CDR1 MNHEY, CDR2 SVGAGI. There are 17 residues in the CDR3. The CDR3 loop is CASSYGPSGGGYNEQFF. CDR3 DNA sequence: TGTGCCAGCAGTTACGGGCCTAGCGGGGGCGGCTACAATGAGCAGTTCTTC.

Many counts were recorded for this clonotype. As an off-target read in a library built for alpha chains, this beta chain has a frequency of little significance. The chain recombines TRBV4-2 with TRBJ1-2, with no clear D. Deletions cut 0 bases from V and 6 bases from J, with 14 bases between. This CDR3 is 15 amino acids long. From germline, CDR1 is LGHNA and CDR2 YNFKEQ. The CDR3 DNA reads as TGTGCCAGCAGCCAAGATGAGGACCCGGCGAATGGCTACACCTTC. Its translation: CASSQDEDPANGYTF.

This clonotype showed up many times. This beta chain turned up in a library designed for alpha chains; as an off-target read, its abundance says little. This chain connects TRBV20-1 to TRBJ2-5; D is ambiguous. Trimming shortened V by 0 bases and J by 2 bases, and 7 bases separated the two germline ends. CDR1 is DFQATT and CDR2 is SNEGSKA in the germline V gene (reference sequence). The CDR3 contains 13 residues. The CDR3 nucleotides are TGCAGTGCTAGAGAAATCTATCAAGAGACCCAGTACTTC. Translating gives CSAREIYQETQYF.

A note on this clonotype: A read error may produce the germline difference seen at one junction end. This beta chain represents an off-target read in a library built for alpha chains; its size is of limited meaning. The V and J genes are TRBV5-6 and TRBJ2-7; tentatively, D is TRBD1 (6 bases). Germline values: CDR1 SGHDT, CDR2 YYEEEE. CDR3 length: 15 residues. The CDR3 nucleotides read TGTGCCAACAGCACGATCAGGGGACACTCCTACGAGCAGTACTTC. Its protein is CANSTIRGHSYEQYF.

By share, this clonotype counts as medium-sized. The library was designed around alpha chains, so this beta chain is a stray read whose abundance carries little weight. This chain connects TRBV12-3 or TRBV12-4 to TRBJ1-1, with no clear D. V was pared by 1 base and J by 7 bases, with 16 bases between. This CDR3 is 15 amino acids long. This chain's CDR3 is CASSLGLQKVDEAFF. The CDR3 coding sequence is TGTGCCAGCAGTTTAGGCTTACAGAAAGTGGATGAAGCTTTCTTT.

This clonotype was seen many times. The library was designed around alpha chains, so this beta chain is a stray read whose abundance carries little weight. V usage is TRBV7-2 and J usage is TRBJ2-1; D is tentatively TRBD1 or TRBD2 (6 bases each). V lost 0 bases to trimming and J lost 4 bases, with 13 bases between them. The CDR3 contains 16 residues. Germline V gene sequence: CDR1 SGHTA, CDR2 FQGNSA. CDR3 residues: CASSLAGGSLYNEQFF. The DNA of the CDR3 is TGTGCCAGCAGCTTAGCGGGGGGCTCCTTATACAATGAGCAGTTCTTC.

This clonotype came up a few times. This beta chain appears as a stray read in a library generated for alpha chains; its size is not informative. V usage is TRBV3-1 and J usage is TRBJ1-4; weak D call: TRBD1 (6 bases). The CDR3 is 15 amino acids. Trimming took 4 bases from V and 7 from J, leaving 16 bases between them. The V gene's germline CDR1 is LGHDT and CDR2 YNNKEL (reference sequence). CDR3 DNA sequence: TGTGCCAGCAGCCTCGTTTCGGGGGGCGGTGAAAAACTGTTTTTT. Translated: CASSLVSGGGEKLFF.